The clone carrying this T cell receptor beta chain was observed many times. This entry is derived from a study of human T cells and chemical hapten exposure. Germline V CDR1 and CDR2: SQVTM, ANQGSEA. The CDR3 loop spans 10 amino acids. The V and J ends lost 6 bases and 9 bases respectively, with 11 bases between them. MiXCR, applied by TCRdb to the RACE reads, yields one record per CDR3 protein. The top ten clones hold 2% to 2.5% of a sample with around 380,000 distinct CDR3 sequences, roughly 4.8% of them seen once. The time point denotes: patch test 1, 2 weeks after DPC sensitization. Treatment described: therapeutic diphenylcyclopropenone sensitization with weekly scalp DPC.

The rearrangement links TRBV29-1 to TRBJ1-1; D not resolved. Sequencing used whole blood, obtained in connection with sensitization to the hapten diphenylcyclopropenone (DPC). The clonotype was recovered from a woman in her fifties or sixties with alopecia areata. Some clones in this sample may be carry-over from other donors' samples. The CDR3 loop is CSVLEDQAFF. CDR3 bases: TGCAGCGTCTTAGAAGATCAAGCTTTCTTT.